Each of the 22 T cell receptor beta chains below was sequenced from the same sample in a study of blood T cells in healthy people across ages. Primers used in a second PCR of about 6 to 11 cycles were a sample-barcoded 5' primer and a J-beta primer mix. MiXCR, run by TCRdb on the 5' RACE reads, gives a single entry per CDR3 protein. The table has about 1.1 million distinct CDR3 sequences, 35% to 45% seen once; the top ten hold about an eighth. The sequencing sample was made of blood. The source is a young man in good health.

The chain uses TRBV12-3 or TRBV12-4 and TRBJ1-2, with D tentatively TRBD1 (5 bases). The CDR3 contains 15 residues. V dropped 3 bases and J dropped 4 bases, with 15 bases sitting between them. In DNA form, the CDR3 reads TGTGCCAGCAGTTTTAGCGACAGCGGCTCCTATGGCTACACCTTC. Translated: CASSFSDSGSYGYTF.

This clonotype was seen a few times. The CDR3, as DNA: TGCGCCAGCAGCCAAGGAGCCTTGAGTGAGCAGTTCTTC. Amino acids: CASSQGALSEQFF. The V and J genes are TRBV4-3 and TRBJ2-1; D unclear. The V end lost 1 base, the J end lost 9 bases, and 10 bases lay between the germline ends. This CDR3 has 13 residues. Germline V gene lookup returns CDR1 LGHNA and CDR2 YSLEER.

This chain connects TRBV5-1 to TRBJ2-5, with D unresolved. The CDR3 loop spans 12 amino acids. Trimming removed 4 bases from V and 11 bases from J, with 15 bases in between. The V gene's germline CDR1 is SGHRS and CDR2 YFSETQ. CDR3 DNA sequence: TGCGCCAGCAGCCAAGGGCAGCAGGAGCAGTACTTC. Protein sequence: CASSQGQQEQYF.

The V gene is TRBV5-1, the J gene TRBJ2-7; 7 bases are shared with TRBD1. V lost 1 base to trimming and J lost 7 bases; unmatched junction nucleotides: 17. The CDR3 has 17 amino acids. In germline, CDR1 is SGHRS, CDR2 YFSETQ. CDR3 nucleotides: TGCGCCAGCAGCTTGTCCCGGGACAGATTTGGCTACAATGAGCAGTACTTC. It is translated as CASSLSRDRFGYNEQYF.

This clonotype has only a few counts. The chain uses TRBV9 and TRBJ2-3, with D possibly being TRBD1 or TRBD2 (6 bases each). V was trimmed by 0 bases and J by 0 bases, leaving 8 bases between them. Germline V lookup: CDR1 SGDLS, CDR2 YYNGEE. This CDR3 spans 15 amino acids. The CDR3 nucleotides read TGTGCCAGCAGCGTAGCGGGGGCAAGCACAGATACGCAGTATTTT. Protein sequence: CASSVAGASTDTQYF.

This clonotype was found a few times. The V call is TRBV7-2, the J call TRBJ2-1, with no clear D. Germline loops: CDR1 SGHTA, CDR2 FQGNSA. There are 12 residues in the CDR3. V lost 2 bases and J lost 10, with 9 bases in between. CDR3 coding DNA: TGTGCCAGCAGCTTAAAAGGATTAGAGCAGTTCTTC. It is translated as CASSLKGLEQFF.

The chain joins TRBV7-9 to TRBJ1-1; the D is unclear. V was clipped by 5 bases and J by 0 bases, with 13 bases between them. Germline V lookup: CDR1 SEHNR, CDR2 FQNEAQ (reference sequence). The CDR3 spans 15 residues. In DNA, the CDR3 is TGTGCCAGCAGCCACTCCTTAAGTCTGAACACTGAAGCTTTCTTT. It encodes CASSHSLSLNTEAFF.

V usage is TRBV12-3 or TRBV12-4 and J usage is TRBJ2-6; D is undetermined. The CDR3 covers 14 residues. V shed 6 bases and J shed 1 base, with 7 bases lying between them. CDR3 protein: CASRQESGANVLTF. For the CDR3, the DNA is TGTGCCAGCAGGCAAGAATCTGGGGCCAACGTCCTGACTTTC.

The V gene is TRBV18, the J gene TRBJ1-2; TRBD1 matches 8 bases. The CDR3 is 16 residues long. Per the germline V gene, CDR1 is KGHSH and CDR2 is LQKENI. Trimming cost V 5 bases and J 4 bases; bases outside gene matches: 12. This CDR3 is CASSDPGGRISYGYTF. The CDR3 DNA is TGTGCCAGCTCAGATCCAGGGGGCAGAATATCCTATGGCTACACCTTC.

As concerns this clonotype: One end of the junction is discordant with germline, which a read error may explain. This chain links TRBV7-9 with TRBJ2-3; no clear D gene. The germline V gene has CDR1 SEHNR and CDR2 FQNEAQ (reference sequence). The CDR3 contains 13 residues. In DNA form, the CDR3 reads TGTGCCATCAGCTTAGGTACTCCGGATACGCAGTATTTT. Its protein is CAISLGTPDTQYF.

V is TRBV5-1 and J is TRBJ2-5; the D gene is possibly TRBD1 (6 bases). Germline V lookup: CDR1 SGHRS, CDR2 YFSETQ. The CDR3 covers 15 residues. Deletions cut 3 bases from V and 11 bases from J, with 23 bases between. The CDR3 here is CASSSETGILDEQYF. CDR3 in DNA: TGCGCCAGCAGCTCTGAGACAGGAATTCTAGATGAGCAGTACTTC.

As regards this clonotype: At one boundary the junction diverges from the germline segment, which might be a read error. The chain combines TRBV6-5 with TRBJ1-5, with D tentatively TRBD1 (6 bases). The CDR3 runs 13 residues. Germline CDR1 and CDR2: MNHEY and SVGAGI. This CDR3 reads CAGSSRGNQPQHF. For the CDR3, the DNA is TGTGCCGGCAGTTCCAGGGGTAATCAGCCCCAGCATTTT.

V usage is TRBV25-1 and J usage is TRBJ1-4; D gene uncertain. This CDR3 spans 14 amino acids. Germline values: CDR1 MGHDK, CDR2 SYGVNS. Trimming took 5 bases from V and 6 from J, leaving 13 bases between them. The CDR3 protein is CASSRAGDYEKLFF. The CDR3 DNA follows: TGTGCCAGCAGTCGGGCAGGCGACTATGAAAAACTGTTTTTT.

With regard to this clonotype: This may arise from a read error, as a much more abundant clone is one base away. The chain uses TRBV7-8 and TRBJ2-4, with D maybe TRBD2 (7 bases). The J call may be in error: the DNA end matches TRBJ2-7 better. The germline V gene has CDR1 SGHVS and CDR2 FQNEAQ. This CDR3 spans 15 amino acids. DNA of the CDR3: TGTGCCAGCAGCTTAACAGCGGGACATGAGTACGAGCAGTACTTC. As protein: CASSLTAGHEYEQYF.

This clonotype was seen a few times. The DNA for the CDR3 is TGTGCCAGCAGGGGGGACAGGGTAGGCACAGATACGCAGTATTTT. Translated, it gives CASRGDRVGTDTQYF. The chain recombines TRBV25-1 with TRBJ2-3, with 9 bases fitting TRBD1. Germline-derived CDR1 and CDR2 are MGHDK and SYGVNS. With 6 bases clipped from V and 1 base from J, the junction kept 5 bases outside the gene matches. The CDR3 runs to 15 residues.

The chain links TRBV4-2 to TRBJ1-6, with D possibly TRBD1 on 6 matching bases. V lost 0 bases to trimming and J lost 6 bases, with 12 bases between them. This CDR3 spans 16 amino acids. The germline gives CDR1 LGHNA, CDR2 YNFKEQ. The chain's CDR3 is CASSQDLQGSNSPLHF. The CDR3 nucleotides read TGTGCCAGCAGCCAAGACCTACAGGGAAGTAATTCACCCCTCCACTTT.

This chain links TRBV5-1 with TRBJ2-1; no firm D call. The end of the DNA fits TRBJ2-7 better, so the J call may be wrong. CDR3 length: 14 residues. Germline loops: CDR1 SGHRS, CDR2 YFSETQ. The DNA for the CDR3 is TGCGCCAGCAGTCGGGCCCAAACCTACAATGAGCAGTACTTC. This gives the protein CASSRAQTYNEQYF.

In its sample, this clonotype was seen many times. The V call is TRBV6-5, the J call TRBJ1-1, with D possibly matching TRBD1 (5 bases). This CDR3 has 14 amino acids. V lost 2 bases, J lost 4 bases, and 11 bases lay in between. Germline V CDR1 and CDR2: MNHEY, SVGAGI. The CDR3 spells CASSYEAQGTEAFF. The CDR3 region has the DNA TGTGCCAGCAGTTACGAGGCCCAGGGCACTGAAGCTTTCTTT.

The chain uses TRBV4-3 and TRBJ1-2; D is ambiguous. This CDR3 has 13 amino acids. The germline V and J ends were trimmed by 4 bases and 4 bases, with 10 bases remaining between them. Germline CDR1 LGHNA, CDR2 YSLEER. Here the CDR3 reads CASSPRLGYGYTF. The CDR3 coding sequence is TGCGCCAGCAGCCCCCGGCTGGGCTATGGCTACACCTTC.

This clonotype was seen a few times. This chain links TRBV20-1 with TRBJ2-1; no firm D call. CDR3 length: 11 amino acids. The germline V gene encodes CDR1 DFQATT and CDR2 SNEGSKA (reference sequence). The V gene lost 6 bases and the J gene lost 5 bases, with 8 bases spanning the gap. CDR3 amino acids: CSALGNNEQFF. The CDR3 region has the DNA TGCAGTGCCCTTGGGAACAATGAGCAGTTCTTC.

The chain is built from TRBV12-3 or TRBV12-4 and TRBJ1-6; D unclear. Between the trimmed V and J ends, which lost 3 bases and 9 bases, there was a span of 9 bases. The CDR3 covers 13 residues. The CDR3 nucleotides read TGTGCCAGCAGTTTCGAAGGCGTTTCACCCCTCCACTTT. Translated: CASSFEGVSPLHF.

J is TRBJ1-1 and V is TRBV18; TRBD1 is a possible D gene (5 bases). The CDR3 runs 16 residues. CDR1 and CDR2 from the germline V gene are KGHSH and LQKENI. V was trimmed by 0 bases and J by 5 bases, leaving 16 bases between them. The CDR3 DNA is TGTGCCAGCTCACCACCAATCCGGACGGGGGGGACTGAAGCTTTCTTT. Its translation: CASSPPIRTGGTEAFF. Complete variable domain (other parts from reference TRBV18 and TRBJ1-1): NAGVMQNPRHLVRRRGQEARLRCSPMKGHSHVYWYRQLPEEGLKFMVYLQKENIIDESGMPKERFSAEFPKEGPSILRIQQVVRGDSAAYFCASSPPIRTGGTEAFFGQGTRLTVV.